Many counts were recorded for the clone carrying this T cell receptor (beta chain). The antigen is unknown. The sample is drawn from a study of T cells after posttransplantation cyclophosphamide. Study-level findings and limits: Donor-recipient repertoire similarity was low at 1-2 months, rising over year one.

The CDR3 sequence is 14 residues long. The junction had 8 bases not matched to a gene; V was cut back by 6 bases and J by 9 bases. The V gene's germline CDR1 is MRHNA and CDR2 SNTAGT. Sequencing used immunoSEQ multiplex PCR; TCRdb keeps in-frame clones, though not all of them. The data show 30,000 to 40,000 clones, with none appearing a single time. V is TRBV6-4 and J is TRBJ1-6, with 7 positions matching TRBD1. The sample consisted of PBMCs. The receptor comes from a man aged 45-65 years in good health, CMV-negative, and a related stem cell transplant donor. CDR3 DNA: TGTGCCAGCAGGCAGACAGGGCCGGGTTCACCCCTCCACTTT. It yields the protein CASRQTGPGSPLHF.